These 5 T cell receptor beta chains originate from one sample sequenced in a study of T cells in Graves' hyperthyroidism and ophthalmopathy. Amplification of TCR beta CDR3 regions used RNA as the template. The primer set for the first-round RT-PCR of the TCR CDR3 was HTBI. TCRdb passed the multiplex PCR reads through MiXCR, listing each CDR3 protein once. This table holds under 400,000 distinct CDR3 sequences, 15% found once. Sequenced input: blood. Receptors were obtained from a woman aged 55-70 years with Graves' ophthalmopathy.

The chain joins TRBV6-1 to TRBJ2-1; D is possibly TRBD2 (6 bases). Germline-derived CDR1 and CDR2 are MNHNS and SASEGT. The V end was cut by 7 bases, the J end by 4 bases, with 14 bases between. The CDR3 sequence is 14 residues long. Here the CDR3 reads CASKRAVEYNEQFF. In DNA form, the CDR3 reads TGTGCCAGCAAGCGGGCGGTTGAATACAATGAGCAGTTCTTC.

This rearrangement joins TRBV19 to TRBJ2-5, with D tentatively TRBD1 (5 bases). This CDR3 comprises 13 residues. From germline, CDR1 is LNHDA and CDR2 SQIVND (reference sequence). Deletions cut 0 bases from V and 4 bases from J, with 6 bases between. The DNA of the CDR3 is TGTGCCAGTAGTATAGACAGGGCAGAGACCCAGTACTTC. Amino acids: CASSIDRAETQYF.

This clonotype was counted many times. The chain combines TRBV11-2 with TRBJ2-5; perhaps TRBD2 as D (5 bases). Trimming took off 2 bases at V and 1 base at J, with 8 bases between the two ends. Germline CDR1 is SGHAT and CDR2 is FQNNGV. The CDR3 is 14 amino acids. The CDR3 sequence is CASSLYRGQETQYF. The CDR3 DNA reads TGTGCCAGCAGCTTATACCGGGGCCAAGAGACCCAGTACTTC.

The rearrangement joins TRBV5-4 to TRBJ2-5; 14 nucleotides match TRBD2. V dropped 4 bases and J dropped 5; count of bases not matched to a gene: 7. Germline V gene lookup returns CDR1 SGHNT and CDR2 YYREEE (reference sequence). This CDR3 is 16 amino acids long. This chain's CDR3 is CASSRRLAGGTETQYF. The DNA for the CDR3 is TGTGCCAGCAGCCGCAGACTAGCGGGAGGGACGGAGACCCAGTACTTC.

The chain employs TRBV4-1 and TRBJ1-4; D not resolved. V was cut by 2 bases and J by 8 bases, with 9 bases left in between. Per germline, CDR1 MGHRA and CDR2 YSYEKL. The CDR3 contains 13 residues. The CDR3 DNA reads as TGCGCCAGCAGCCAAAGTACTCCAGAAAAACTGTTTTTT. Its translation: CASSQSTPEKLFF.